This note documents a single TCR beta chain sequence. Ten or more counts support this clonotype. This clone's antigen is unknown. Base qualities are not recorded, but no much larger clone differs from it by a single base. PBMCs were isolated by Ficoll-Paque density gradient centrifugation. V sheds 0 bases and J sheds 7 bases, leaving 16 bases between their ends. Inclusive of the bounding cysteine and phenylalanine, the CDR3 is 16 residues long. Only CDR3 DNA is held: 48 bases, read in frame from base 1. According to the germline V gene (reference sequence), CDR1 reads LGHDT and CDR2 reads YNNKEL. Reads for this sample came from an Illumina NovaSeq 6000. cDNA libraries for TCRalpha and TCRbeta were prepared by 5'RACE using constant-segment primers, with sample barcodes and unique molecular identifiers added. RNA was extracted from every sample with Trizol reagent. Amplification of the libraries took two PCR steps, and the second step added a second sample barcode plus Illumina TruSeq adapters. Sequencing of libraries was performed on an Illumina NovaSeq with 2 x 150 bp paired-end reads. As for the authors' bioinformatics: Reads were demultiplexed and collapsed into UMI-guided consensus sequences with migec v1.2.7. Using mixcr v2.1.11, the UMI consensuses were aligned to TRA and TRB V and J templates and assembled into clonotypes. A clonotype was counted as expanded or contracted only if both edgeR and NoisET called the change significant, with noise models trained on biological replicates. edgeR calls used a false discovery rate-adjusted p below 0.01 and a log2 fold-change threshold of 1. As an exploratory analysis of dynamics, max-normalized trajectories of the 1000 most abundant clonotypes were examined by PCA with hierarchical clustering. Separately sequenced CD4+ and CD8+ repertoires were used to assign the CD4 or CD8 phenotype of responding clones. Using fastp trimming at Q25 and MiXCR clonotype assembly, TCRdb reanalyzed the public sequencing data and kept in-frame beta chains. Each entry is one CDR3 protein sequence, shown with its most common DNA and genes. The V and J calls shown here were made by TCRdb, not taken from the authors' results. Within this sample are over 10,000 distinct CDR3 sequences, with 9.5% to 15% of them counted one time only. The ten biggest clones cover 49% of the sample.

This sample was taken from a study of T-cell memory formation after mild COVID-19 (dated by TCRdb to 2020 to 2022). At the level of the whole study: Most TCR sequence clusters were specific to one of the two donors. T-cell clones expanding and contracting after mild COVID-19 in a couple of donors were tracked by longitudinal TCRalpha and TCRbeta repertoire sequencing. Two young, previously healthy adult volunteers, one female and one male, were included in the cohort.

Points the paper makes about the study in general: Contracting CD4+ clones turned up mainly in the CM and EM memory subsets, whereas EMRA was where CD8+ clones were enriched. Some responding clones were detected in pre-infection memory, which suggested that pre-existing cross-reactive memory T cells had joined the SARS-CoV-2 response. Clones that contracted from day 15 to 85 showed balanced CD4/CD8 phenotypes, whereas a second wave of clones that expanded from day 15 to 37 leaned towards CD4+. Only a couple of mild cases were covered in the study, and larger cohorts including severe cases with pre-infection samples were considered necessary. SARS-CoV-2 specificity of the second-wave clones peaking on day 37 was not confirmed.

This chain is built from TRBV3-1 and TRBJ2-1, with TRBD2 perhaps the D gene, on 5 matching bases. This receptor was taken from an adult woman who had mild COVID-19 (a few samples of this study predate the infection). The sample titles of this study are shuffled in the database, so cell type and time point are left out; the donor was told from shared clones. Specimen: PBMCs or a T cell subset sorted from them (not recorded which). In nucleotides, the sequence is TGTGCCAGCAGCCAAGATTTTATCGGGGTATTTAATGAGCAGTTCTTC. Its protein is CASSQDFIGVFNEQFF.